This T cell receptor beta chain was sequenced during a study of CD8+CD57+ T cells in acquired aplastic anemia. The CDR3 has 15 residues. J was trimmed by 8 bases and V by 3 bases; bases with no gene match: 9. Germline loops: CDR1 DFQATT, CDR2 SNEGSKA (reference sequence). Template material for TCR beta VDJ and CDR3 profiling consisted of genomic DNA. TCRdb independently ran MiXCR on the reads; one entry per CDR3 protein. The table has about 190,000 distinct CDR3 sequences, around half seen once; the top ten hold 15% to 20%. The sample holds many counts of this clonotype. The source of this sequence is a human donor in good health, serving as a control. Sequencing was performed on sorted CD4+, CD8+, or CD8+CD57+ T cells (not recorded which) from PBMCs. The chain couples TRBV20-1 to TRBJ1-4, with 10 nucleotides matching TRBD1. The CDR3, as DNA: TGCAGTGCTAGTGGGTCCGGGACAGGGGTGGAAAAACTGTTTTTT. This codes for CSASGSGTGVEKLFF.